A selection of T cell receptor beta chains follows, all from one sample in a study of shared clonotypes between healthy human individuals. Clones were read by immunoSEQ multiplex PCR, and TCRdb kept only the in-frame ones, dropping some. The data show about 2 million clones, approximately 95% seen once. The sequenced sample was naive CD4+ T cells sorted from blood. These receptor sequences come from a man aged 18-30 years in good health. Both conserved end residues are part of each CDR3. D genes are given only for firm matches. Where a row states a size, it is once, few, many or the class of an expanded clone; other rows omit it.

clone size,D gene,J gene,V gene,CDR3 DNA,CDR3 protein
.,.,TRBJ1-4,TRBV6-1,TGTGCCAGCAGCCTTTCGAGGGAGAGTGAAAAACTGTTTTTT,CASSLSRESEKLFF
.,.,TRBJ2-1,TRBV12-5,TGTGCTAGTGGTTCCCCAGAGGGAGGCTCCTACAATGAGCAGTTCTTC,CASGSPEGGSYNEQFF
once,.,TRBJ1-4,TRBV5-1,TGCGCCAGCAGCCCTTCGAGCCCTGCAACTAATGAAAAACTGTTTTTT,CASSPSSPATNEKLFF
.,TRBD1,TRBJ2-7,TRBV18,TGTGCCAGCTCACCACCCTCGACAGGGACGAGGGAGCAGTACTTC,CASSPPSTGTREQYF
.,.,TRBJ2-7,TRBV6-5,TGTGCCAGCAGTGCCGGGACTGGATACGAGCAGTACTTC,CASSAGTGYEQYF
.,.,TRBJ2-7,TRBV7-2,TGTGCCAGCAGCCCGGAGCCCGGTCGGTACGAGCAGTACTTC,CASSPEPGRYEQYF
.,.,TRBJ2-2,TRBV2,TGTGCCAGCAGTGAACTTCGATCGGGGGAGCTGTTTTTT,CASSELRSGELFF
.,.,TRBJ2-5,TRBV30,TGTGCCTGGAGTCTAGACGCGCGGACCCAGTACTTC,CAWSLDARTQYF
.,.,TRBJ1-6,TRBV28,TGTGCCAGCACCCTCTCCTATAATTCACCCCTCCACTTT,CASTLSYNSPLHF
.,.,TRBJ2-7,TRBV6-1,TGTGCCAGCAGTGGGCTCCTGACAGTCTCCTACGAGCAGTACTTC,CASSGLLTVSYEQYF
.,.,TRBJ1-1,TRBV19,TGTGCCAGTAGTAAGAACAGGGTTGAGAGGACTGAAGCTTTCTTT,CASSKNRVERTEAFF
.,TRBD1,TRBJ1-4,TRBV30,TGTGCCTGGAGTGTTGGACAGGGGCATGAAAAACTGTTTTTT,CAWSVGQGHEKLFF
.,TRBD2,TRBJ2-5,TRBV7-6,TGTGCCAGCAGCAGACTAGCGGGACGCCAAGAGACCCAGTACTTC,CASSRLAGRQETQYF
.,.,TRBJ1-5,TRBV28,TGTGCCAGCAGTTTAAATACCAGGGGTCTTATTCAGCCCCAGCATTTT,CASSLNTRGLIQPQHF
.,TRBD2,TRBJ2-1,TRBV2,TGTGCCAGCAGTCCTCTAGCGGGACCGGGCTACAATGAGCAGTTCTTC,CASSPLAGPGYNEQFF
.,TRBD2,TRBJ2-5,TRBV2,TGTGCCAGCAGTTCAATAGCGGGAGGGCCGGAGACCCAGTACTTC,CASSSIAGGPETQYF
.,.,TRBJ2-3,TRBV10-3,TGTGCCATCAGTGACCTAGCTGGAGATACGCAGTATTTT,CAISDLAGDTQYF
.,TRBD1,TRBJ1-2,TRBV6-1,TGTGCCGTTCGGGGCTTGGGACAGGGTGATGGCTACACCTTC,CAVRGLGQGDGYTF
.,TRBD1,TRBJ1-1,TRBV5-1,TGCGCCAGCACCACCAAGGACAGGGGGCGCACTGAAGCTTTCTTT,CASTTKDRGRTEAFF
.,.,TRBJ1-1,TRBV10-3,TGTGCCACAAGCACGGGGAGTGGGCAGGGGAACACTGAAGCTTTCTTT,CATSTGSGQGNTEAFF
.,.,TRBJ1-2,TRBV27,TGTGCCAGCAGTCGCCGCGAGGCAGGGGGCTACACCTTC,CASSRREAGGYTF
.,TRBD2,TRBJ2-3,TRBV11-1,TGTGCCAGCGGCCGGGGGGGGCCCACCGATACGCAGTATTTT,CASGRGGPTDTQYF
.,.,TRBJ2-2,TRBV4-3,TGCGCCAGCAGCCAAGGGGCACCGAACACCGGGGAGCTGTTTTTT,CASSQGAPNTGELFF
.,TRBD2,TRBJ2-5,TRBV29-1,TGCAGCGTTTTACTAGCGCTACAAGAGACCCAGTACTTC,CSVLLALQETQYF
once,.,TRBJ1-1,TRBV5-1,TGCGCCAGCAGCTTGGGTCAGGAGACTGAAGCTTTCTTT,CASSLGQETEAFF
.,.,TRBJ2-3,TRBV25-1,TGTGCCAGCAGTGTGGGTTCTATAGCAGATACGCAGTATTTT,CASSVGSIADTQYF
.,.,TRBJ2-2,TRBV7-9,TGTGCCAGCAGCTTACTAAAATCGGGCACCGGGGAGCTGTTTTTT,CASSLLKSGTGELFF